Below are 11 T cell receptor beta chains sequenced from a single sample in a study of CD8 T cells in Susac syndrome. RNA in amounts of about 0.5 to 1 ug was reverse transcribed with random hexamers. Each CDR3 protein gets one entry after TCRdb re-called the immunoSEQ multiplex PCR reads with MiXCR. The data show around 170,000 distinct CDR3 sequences, 92% seen once. The sequenced material came from CD4+ T cells from PBMCs. The receptors derive from a human donor in good health.

CDR3 amino acids: CASSPRAGLAKNIQYF. CDR3 nucleotides: TGTGCCAGCTCACCAAGGGCAGGCCTAGCCAAAAACATTCAGTACTTC. This chain connects TRBV18 to TRBJ2-4; D is ambiguous. The CDR3 has 16 residues. V shed 2 bases and J shed 0 bases, with 11 bases lying between them. The germline CDR1 and CDR2 sequences are KGHSH and LQKENI.

The CDR3 region is CASSWGRYEQYF. CDR3 DNA: TGTGCCAGCAGCTGGGGTCGGTACGAGCAGTACTTC. The V and J genes are TRBV28 and TRBJ2-7; D not resolved. Germline V CDR1 and CDR2: MDHEN, SYDVKM. This CDR3 has 12 amino acids. Trimming removed 6 bases from V and 4 bases from J, with 10 bases in between.

The V gene is TRBV6-5, the J gene TRBJ1-1; 7 nucleotides line up with TRBD1. Germline V gives CDR1 MNHEY, CDR2 SVGAGI. The CDR3 spans 13 residues. Trimming at V came to 7 bases and at J to 5 bases, leaving 7 bases not matched to a gene. CDR3 DNA: TGTGCCAGCAAGGGGTCAGGGGGAACTGAAGCTTTCTTT. It yields the protein CASKGSGGTEAFF.

CDR3 nucleotide sequence: TGCGCCAGCAGTCAGACGGAGATTAGCACAGATACGCAGTATTTT. Its translation: CASSQTEISTDTQYF. The chain carries TRBV5-1 and TRBJ2-3; D uncertain. In germline, CDR1 is SGHRS, CDR2 YFSETQ. Trimming left V 5 bases short and J 0 bases short, with 13 bases between. The CDR3 has 15 amino acids.

This rearrangement joins TRBV4-3 to TRBJ1-2, with 11 nucleotides matching TRBD1. V was clipped by 3 bases and J by 7 bases; unmatched bases: 10. The germline gives CDR1 LGHNA, CDR2 YSLEER. This CDR3 comprises 16 residues. The CDR3 DNA reads as TGCGCCAGCAGCCAGAGGACAGGGGGCGGATTGAGTGGCTACACCTTC. This codes for CASSQRTGGGLSGYTF.

V is TRBV6-1 and J is TRBJ2-2; D ambiguous. The CDR3 extends over 15 amino acids. V lost 6 bases to trimming and J lost 5 bases, with 16 bases between them. Looked up from germline, CDR1 is MNHNS and CDR2 is SASEGT. The CDR3 protein is CASRNGQARTGELFF. CDR3 DNA sequence: TGTGCCAGCAGAAATGGTCAGGCCCGAACCGGGGAGCTGTTTTTT.

The rearrangement uses TRBV28 and TRBJ1-1; D might be TRBD1 (5 bases). Trimming took off 6 bases at V and 0 bases at J, with 14 bases between the two ends. The CDR3 spans 15 residues. The germline V gene encodes CDR1 MDHEN and CDR2 SYDVKM. CDR3 region: CASRTPGTVNTEAFF. Written as DNA, the CDR3 is TGTGCCAGCAGGACCCCCGGGACGGTGAACACTGAAGCTTTCTTT. The full variable domain, in which reference TRBV28 and TRBJ1-1 provide the parts outside the CDR3, is DVKVTQSSRYLVKRTGEKVFLECVQDMDHENMFWYRQDPGLGLRLIYFSYDVKMKEKGDIPEGYSVSREKKERFSLILESASTNQTSMYLCASRTPGTVNTEAFFGQGTRLTVV.

The chain has TRBV7-6 and TRBJ1-5; 8 nucleotides align to TRBD1. CDR1 SGHVS and CDR2 FNYEAQ come from the germline V gene. This CDR3 region has 15 residues. V shed 5 bases, J shed 7 bases, and the junction held 10 bases outside the gene matches. The CDR3 spells CASSPQTGANQPQHF. CDR3 nucleotide sequence: TGTGCCAGCAGCCCACAGACAGGGGCGAACCAGCCCCAGCATTTT.

The V and J genes are TRBV7-9 and TRBJ2-2, with D unclear. The CDR3 runs 12 residues. Germline V CDR1 and CDR2: SEHNR, FQNEAQ (reference sequence). V shed 3 bases and J shed 4 bases, with 3 bases lying between them. The CDR3 DNA reads TGTGCCAGCAGCTTTAGCACCGGGGAGCTGTTTTTT. Protein sequence: CASSFSTGELFF.

V gene TRBV27 combines with J gene TRBJ2-3; a weak D match, TRBD1 (6 bases). CDR3 length equals 13 residues. Trimming removed 6 bases at V and 3 bases at J, with 10 bases between. In germline, CDR1 is MNHEY, CDR2 SMNVEV (reference sequence). CDR3 in amino acids: CASSSQGTDTQYF. CDR3 nucleotides: TGTGCCAGCAGCTCACAGGGTACAGATACGCAGTATTTT.

The CDR3 sequence is CASSPPGYTEAFF. The CDR3 DNA reads as TGTGCCAGCAGCCCTCCGGGGTACACTGAAGCTTTCTTT. The J gene is TRBJ1-1, the V gene TRBV6-5; D uncertain. CDR3 size: 13 residues. The V end lost 6 bases, the J end lost 3 bases, and 11 bases lay between the germline ends. CDR1 is MNHEY, CDR2 SVGAGI, per germline.